These 13 T cell receptor beta chains were sequenced from one sample in a study of blood T cell repertoires in COVID-19 (dated by TCRdb to between 2020 and 2021). The method was the immunoSEQ multiplex PCR assay. TCRdb retrieved this table from immuneACCESS and kept in-frame rearrangements only. Not all clones are present; in checked studies, unresolved V genes account for under half, and no reason is known for the remainder. The sample profile shows more than 90,000 clones; roughly nine tenths of them were found once. The ten largest clones represent about 8% of the sample. Sequencing was carried out using peripheral blood. The receptors stem from a man aged 65 to 79 who had recovered from COVID-19.

The chain has TRBV29-1 and TRBJ2-5; D unclear. The ends were cut back, 5 bases at V and 2 bases at J, with 9 bases in the middle. Germline assignment: CDR1 SQVTM and CDR2 ANQGSEA. The CDR3 contains 12 residues. CDR3 bases: TGCAGCGTTCGTGGCGGTCAAGAGACCCAGTACTTC. Protein product: CSVRGGQETQYF. The whole variable domain, filled in from reference TRBV29-1 and TRBJ2-5, reads SAVISQKPSRDICQRGTSLTIQCQVDSQVTMMFWYRQQPGQSLTLIATANQGSEATYESGFVIDKFPISRPNLTFSTLTVSNMSPEDSSIYLCSVRGGQETQYFGPGTRLLVL.

The chain is built from TRBV12-3 or TRBV12-4 and TRBJ2-3; D perhaps matches TRBD1 (6 bases). CDR3 length: 13 residues. V was shortened by 7 bases and J by 4 bases, with 12 bases between the two germline ends. CDR3 in DNA: TGTGCCAGCACCAGGACAGAATCAGATACGCAGTATTTT. It specifies CASTRTESDTQYF.

The genes are TRBV19 and TRBJ2-3, with TRBD1 matching 7 bases. The J segment lost 5 bases and the V segment lost 0 bases, leaving 2 bases of the junction unmatched. CDR3 length: 14 amino acids. CDR1 is LNHDA, CDR2 SQIVND, per germline (reference sequence). CDR3 residues: CASSIDNRGDTQYF. The CDR3 nucleotides are TGTGCCAGTAGTATAGACAACAGGGGAGATACGCAGTATTTT. Full variable domain (outside the CDR3, taken from reference TRBV19 and TRBJ2-3): DGGITQSPKYLFRKEGQNVTLSCEQNLNHDAMYWYRQDPGQGLRLIYYSQIVNDFQKGDIAEGYSVSREKKESFPLTVTSAQKNPTAFYLCASSIDNRGDTQYFGPGTRLTVL.

The chain links TRBV30 to TRBJ1-3, with D maybe TRBD1 (6 bases). Per the germline V gene, CDR1 is GTSNPN and CDR2 is SVGIG (reference sequence). Trimming left V 6 bases short and J 0 bases short, with 12 bases between. CDR3 length equals 14 residues. CDR3 amino acids: CACRTARSGNTIYF. For the CDR3, the DNA is TGTGCCTGCCGGACAGCCCGCTCTGGAAACACCATATATTTT.

The chain uses TRBV18 and TRBJ2-2, with a possible D match to TRBD1 (6 bases). The CDR3 runs 15 residues. Per germline, CDR1 KGHSH and CDR2 LQKENI. The V and J ends lost 0 bases and 8 bases respectively, with 13 bases between them. CDR3 nucleotides: TGTGCCAGCTCACCACCTGGCTCCGGGACAGGGGAGCTGTTTTTT. Translating it yields CASSPPGSGTGELFF.

Only one count was recorded for this clone. The gene calls are TRBV28 and TRBJ1-6, with TRBD1 as a possible D gene (5 bases). The CDR3 is made up of 18 amino acids. V gave up 1 base and J gave up 6 bases, with 19 bases separating them. Germline V gives CDR1 MDHEN, CDR2 SYDVKM. The CDR3 coding sequence is TGTGCCAGCAGTTTATATGCCCCGGCGACAGTTGGTAATTCACCCCTCCACTTT. Translation: CASSLYAPATVGNSPLHF.

The rearrangement links TRBV29-1 to TRBJ2-5, with 7 bases fitting TRBD1. Germline CDR1 reads SQVTM; CDR2 reads ANQGSEA. V shed 4 bases, J shed 3 bases, and the junction held 5 bases outside the gene matches. The CDR3 length is 13 residues. The CDR3 DNA reads TGCAGCGTTGTTGGTCAGGGGGAAGAGACCCAGTACTTC. Protein product: CSVVGQGEETQYF.

This clone was seen only a few times. This sequence joins TRBV29-1 and TRBJ2-3; 8 positions agree with TRBD1. Germline CDR1 SQVTM, CDR2 ANQGSEA. The CDR3 consists of 16 residues. The ends lost 1 base at V and 1 base at J; junction bases unmatched: 7. The CDR3 sequence is CSVEGTPGQGTDTQYF. DNA of the CDR3: TGCAGCGTTGAAGGGACCCCGGGACAGGGCACAGATACGCAGTATTTT.

The genes are TRBV20-1 and TRBJ2-3; weak D call: TRBD2 (5 bases). The CDR3 sequence is 14 residues long. The V gene lost 3 bases and the J gene lost 0 bases, with 10 bases spanning the gap. Germline values: CDR1 DFQATT, CDR2 SNEGSKA (reference sequence). CDR3 DNA sequence: TGCAGTGCTAGTCTAGCTCATAGCACAGATACGCAGTATTTT. This codes for CSASLAHSTDTQYF.

The chain is built from TRBV7-3 and TRBJ2-3; the D is unclear. Trimming shortened V by 4 bases and J by 2 bases, and 7 bases separated the two germline ends. From germline, CDR1 is SGHTA and CDR2 FQGTGA. CDR3 length equals 13 residues. CDR3 amino acids: CASSSSPTDTQYF. CDR3 coding DNA: TGTGCCAGCAGCTCCTCCCCCACAGATACGCAGTATTTT. The whole variable domain, filled in from reference TRBV7-3 and TRBJ2-3, reads GAGVSQTPSNKVTEKGKYVELRCDPISGHTALYWYRQSLGQGPEFLIYFQGTGAADDSGLPNDRFFAVRPEGSVSTLKIQRTERGDSAVYLCASSSSPTDTQYFGPGTRLTVL.

The J gene is TRBJ2-1, the V gene TRBV10-2, with TRBD2 as a possible D gene (6 bases). The CDR3 sequence is 13 residues long. Germline V gene data show CDR1 as WSHSY and CDR2 as SAAADI. The ends were cut back, 3 bases at V and 8 bases at J, with 11 bases in the middle. The CDR3, as DNA: TGCGCCAGCAGTGATTGGAGGGCTGATGAGCAGTTCTTC. This encodes CASSDWRADEQFF.

This chain connects TRBV5-1 to TRBJ1-2, with TRBD1 matching over 8 bases. This CDR3 spans 14 amino acids. V lost 0 bases and J lost 3; bases outside the gene matches: 1. Germline lookup yields CDR1 SGHRS and CDR2 YFSETQ. CDR3 sequence reads: CASSLETGDYGYTF. In DNA, the CDR3 is TGCGCCAGCAGCTTGGAGACAGGGGACTATGGCTACACCTTC. The variable domain in full, completed from reference TRBV5-1 and TRBJ1-2, reads KAGVTQTPRYLIKTRGQQVTLSCSPISGHRSVSWYQQTPGQGLQFLFEYFSETQRNKGNFPGRFSGRQFSNSRSEMNVSTLELGDSALYLCASSLETGDYGYTFGSGTRLTVV.

The chain carries TRBV5-1 and TRBJ2-7; 7 bases map to TRBD1. The V gene end was trimmed by 5 bases and the J gene end by 3 bases; junction bases not matched to a gene: 8. Germline assignment: CDR1 SGHRS and CDR2 YFSETQ. The CDR3 runs 14 residues. CDR3 nucleotides: TGCGCCAGCAGAGGGGGCGCTTCGGGCTACGAGCAGTACTTC. Translation gives CASRGGASGYEQYF. Full variable domain (missing parts from reference TRBV5-1 and TRBJ2-7): KAGVTQTPRYLIKTRGQQVTLSCSPISGHRSVSWYQQTPGQGLQFLFEYFSETQRNKGNFPGRFSGRQFSNSRSEMNVSTLELGDSALYLCASRGGASGYEQYFGPGTRLTVT.